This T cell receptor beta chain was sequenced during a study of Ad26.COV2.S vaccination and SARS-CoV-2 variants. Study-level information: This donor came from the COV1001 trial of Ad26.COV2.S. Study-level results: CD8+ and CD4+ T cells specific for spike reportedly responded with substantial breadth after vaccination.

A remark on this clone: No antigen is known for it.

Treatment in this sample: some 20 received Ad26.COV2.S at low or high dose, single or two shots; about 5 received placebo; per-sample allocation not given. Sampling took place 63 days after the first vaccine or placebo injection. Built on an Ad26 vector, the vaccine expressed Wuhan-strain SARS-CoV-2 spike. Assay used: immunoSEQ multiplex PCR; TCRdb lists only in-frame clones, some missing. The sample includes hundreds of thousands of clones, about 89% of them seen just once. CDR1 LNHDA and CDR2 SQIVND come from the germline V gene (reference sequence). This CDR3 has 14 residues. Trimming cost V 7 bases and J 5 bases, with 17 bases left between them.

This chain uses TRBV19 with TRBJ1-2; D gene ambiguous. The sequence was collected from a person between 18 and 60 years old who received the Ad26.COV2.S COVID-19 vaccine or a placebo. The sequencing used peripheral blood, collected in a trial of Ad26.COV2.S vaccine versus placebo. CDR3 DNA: TGTGCCAGTATGGCGGGCAGGTCCCAGTATGGCTACACCTTC. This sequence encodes CASMAGRSQYGYTF.